The following is a T cell receptor (beta chain) sequence with its context. The data belong to a study of cytomegalovirus exposure and HLA in healthy donors. Study overall: Inside one of the first data releases sat about 85 million unique TCRs taken from HLA-typed donors.

Trimming shortened V by 3 bases and J by 8 bases, and 10 bases separated the two germline ends. The CDR3 extends over 12 amino acids. Per germline, CDR1 ENHRY and CDR2 SYGVKD. PCR was performed using 60 Vbeta and 13 Jbeta primers. The assay was immunoSEQ multiplex PCR, and TCRdb's table has in-frame clones only and misses some. The profile shows about 110,000 clones, 65% of them singletons. The sample taken for sequencing was PBMCs. This TCR was sampled from a man aged 30-40 years in good health and CMV-seropositive. J is TRBJ1-1 and V is TRBV10-3; weak D call: TRBD1 (5 bases). The CDR3: CAISDLQVEAFF. CDR3 in DNA: TGTGCCATCAGTGACTTACAGGTAGAAGCTTTCTTT.